This T cell receptor beta chain was identified in a study of siplizumab effects on memory and regulatory T cells. Study results and limitations: Controls had approximately 25% Treg-derived mappable alloreactive CD4+ clones on average, versus approximately 70% with siplizumab. Tregs proliferating in siplizumab cultures lacked confirmation of their suppressive function.

Profiled with immunoSEQ multiplex PCR; TCRdb holds only in-frame clones, not every one. The table has under 150,000 clones, less than 95% seen once. V dropped 5 bases and J dropped 2; count of bases not matched to a gene: 5. From germline, CDR1 is ENHRY and CDR2 SYGVKD. The CDR3 length is 16 residues. Remarks on this clone: The antigen remains unidentified.

This clonotype originated in a human donor in good health. The sample comprised non-Treg CD4+ T cells sorted from blood. This chain joins TRBV10-3 and TRBJ2-2; 10 bases match TRBD1. In nucleotides, the CDR3 is TGTGCCATCAGTCCGGGACAGGGGTACAACACCGGGGAGCTGTTTTTT. Protein product: CAISPGQGYNTGELFF.